Following are 5 T cell receptor beta chains from one sample sequenced in a study of CD8 T cells in ankylosing spondylitis. Study observations and caveats: Characteristic, it appeared, of ankylosing spondylitis blood was a TCR beta motif of eight or nine highly homologous variants.

TCRdb reprocessed the 5' RACE reads with MiXCR, giving one entry per CDR3 protein. The table lists around 540,000 distinct CDR3 sequences, approximately 12% of them singletons. These receptors' targets are unknown. The sample was blood, either unsorted or a sorted T cell fraction (not recorded which). Source of these receptors: a male donor with ankylosing spondylitis.

This clonotype was recorded a few times. V usage is TRBV4-2 and J usage is TRBJ2-5, with 7 bases matching TRBD2. The CDR3 covers 18 residues. Germline trimming cut 1 base from V and 3 bases from J; bases unmatched to any gene: 14. CDR1 and CDR2 from the germline V gene are LGHNA and YNFKEQ. The CDR3 DNA follows: TGTGCCAGCAGCCAAGGCGGGACTACCGGGACTTTTGAAGAGACCCAGTACTTC. Translation: CASSQGGTTGTFEETQYF.

In its sample, this clonotype was seen many times. This chain connects TRBV7-2 to TRBJ2-3, with D hard to call. The CDR3 extends over 19 amino acids. Germline V gene data show CDR1 as SGHTA and CDR2 as FQGNSA. V lost 1 base and J lost 1, with 21 bases in between. CDR3 loop: CASSLGHGLIARGTDTQYF. DNA of the CDR3: TGTGCCAGCAGCTTAGGGCACGGTTTGATAGCCCGGGGCACAGATACGCAGTATTTT.

The genes are TRBV28 and TRBJ2-3, with D perhaps matching TRBD1 (5 bases). Trimming cost V 7 bases and J 2 bases, with 19 bases left between them. CDR3 length: 16 residues. The germline gives CDR1 MDHEN, CDR2 SYDVKM. Here the CDR3 reads CASTSKRGQHTDTQYF. The CDR3 DNA is TGTGCCAGCACCTCCAAAAGGGGCCAACACACAGATACGCAGTATTTT.

This clonotype was observed at least ten times. The chain links TRBV18 to TRBJ2-1, with 14 nucleotides matching TRBD2. J was trimmed by 5 bases and V by 3 bases; bases with no gene match: 0. The germline V gene encodes CDR1 KGHSH and CDR2 LQKENI. The length of the CDR3 is 15 residues. CDR3 loop: CASSPGLAGDNEQFF. The CDR3, as DNA: TGTGCCAGCTCACCGGGACTAGCGGGAGACAATGAGCAGTTCTTC.

There are a few counts of this clonotype. The chain is built from TRBV6-1 and TRBJ1-1, with 7 bases identical to TRBD1. The CDR3 length is 14 residues. The germline V gene has CDR1 MNHNS and CDR2 SASEGT. Trimming at V came to 4 bases and at J to 5 bases, leaving 7 bases not matched to a gene. The CDR3 DNA reads TGTGCCAGCAGTGGGAGACAGGGACTAACTGAAGCTTTCTTT. Encoded protein: CASSGRQGLTEAFF.